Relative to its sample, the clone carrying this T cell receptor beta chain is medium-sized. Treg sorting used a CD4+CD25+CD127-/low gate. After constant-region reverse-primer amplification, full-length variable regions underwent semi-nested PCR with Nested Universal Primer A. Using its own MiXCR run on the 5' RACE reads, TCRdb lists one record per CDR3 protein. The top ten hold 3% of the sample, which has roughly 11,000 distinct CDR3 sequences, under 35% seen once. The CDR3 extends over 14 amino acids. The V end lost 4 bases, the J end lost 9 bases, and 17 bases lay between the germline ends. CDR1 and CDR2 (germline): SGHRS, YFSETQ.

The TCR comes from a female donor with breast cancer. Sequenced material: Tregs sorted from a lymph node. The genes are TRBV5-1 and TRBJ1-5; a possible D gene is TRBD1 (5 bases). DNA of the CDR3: TGCGCCAGCAGCGCCACAGGAGGAGCTTGGCCCCAGCATTTT. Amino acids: CASSATGGAWPQHF.